Sequencing of this T cell receptor (beta chain) was carried out in a study of cytotoxic CD8 clonotypes in ibrutinib-treated CLL. Study context: By median approximately 63 months, 12 had progressed and approximately 15 stayed remitted; responses had been 2 complete and roughly 25 partial.

The CDR3 spans 13 residues. V was clipped by 2 bases and J by 6 bases, with 10 bases between them. Germline CDR1 SGHTA, CDR2 FQGTGA. Overall study findings and caveats: Upon ibrutinib response clonality rose, and upon progression it fell back toward baseline. The study sampled sustained-remission and progressing patients at different times. Public clonotypes were rare and shrank or held steady on treatment.

The repertoire was sequenced with immunoSEQ multiplex PCR; TCRdb's copy has only in-frame clones and lacks some. The table shows some 200,000 clones, with around three quarters occurring only once. This clone was found a few times. What it binds is unknown. V usage is TRBV7-3 and J usage is TRBJ2-5; D possibly matches TRBD1 or TRBD2 (5 bases each). This TCR derives from a human donor with chronic lymphocytic leukemia. The material sequenced was PBMCs, taken after 24 months of ibrutinib treatment. In nucleotides, the CDR3 is TGTGCCAGCAGCTTAGCAGGGAGCCAGACCCAGTACTTC. It encodes CASSLAGSQTQYF.